The source of this T cell receptor beta chain is a study of identical twins. This CDR3 spans 15 amino acids. J lost 6 bases, V lost 1 base, and 4 bases had no gene match. Many counts were recorded for this clonotype. TCRdb passed the 5' RACE reads through MiXCR, listing each CDR3 protein once. Altogether about 340,000 distinct CDR3 sequences are present, 9% to 15% being singletons, with the ten largest covering around 6.9%. These same records also appear under a second study, on yellow fever vaccine responses in identical twins.

The sequence derives from a woman aged 18 to 35 in good health. The rearrangement links TRBV12-3 or TRBV12-4 to TRBJ2-1, with 9 bases that match TRBD2. Sequenced: CD8+ T cells sorted from blood. CDR3 in amino acids: CASSLGAGGVNEQFF. CDR3 nucleotides: TGTGCCAGCAGTTTAGGGGCGGGGGGGGTCAATGAGCAGTTCTTC.